The source of this T cell receptor (beta chain) is a study of T-cell reconstitution after alpha-beta-depleted transplantation in children. Study findings and constraints: In some patients, recipient T cells and intrathymic progenitors surviving conditioning explained high day-60 diversity. T cells produced anew were the main source of T-cell counts and diversity one year after transplant. Reported findings indicate that, about two months after transplant, alpha-beta T cells came from several hundred expanded clones, which were derived from non-depleted graft cells.

The CDR3 length is 15 residues. J gave up 9 bases and V 4 bases, and 10 bases lay outside the gene matches. Germline V gene lookup returns CDR1 SGHRS and CDR2 YFSETQ. This clonotype showed up just a few times. Its cognate antigen is unknown. Preparation of the TCRbeta library involved a method that used unique molecular identifiers. TCRdb ran MiXCR on the PCR reads and lists one entry per CDR3 protein. The data show roughly 100,000 distinct CDR3 sequences, under 7% seen once. The chain joins TRBV5-1 to TRBJ2-1; 10 positions match TRBD2. Sequenced material: PBMCs, mostly from graft donor cells, taken 60 days after TCRalphabeta/CD19-depleted stem cell transplant. The clonotype originates from a female patient between 2 and 15 years old who had a stem cell transplant for Fanconi anemia, so the T cells may come from the graft donor. This CDR3 is CASSVAGGPEGEQFF. As DNA, the CDR3 is TGCGCCAGCAGCGTAGCGGGAGGTCCTGAGGGTGAGCAGTTCTTC.